This T cell receptor beta chain was observed in a study of blood T cell repertoires in COVID-19. About the research overall: Acute and convalescent COVID-19 samples came from the United States, Italy and Spain. T cells, B-cell-depleted T cells, or PBMCs supplied cDNA or gDNA.

Methods used by the authors: How many nucleated cells were present was estimated from reference gene primer amplification. The method was immunoSEQ multiplex PCR; TCRdb's version includes in-frame clones alone and lacks a portion of them. That table gives V, J and clone size, and the DNA gave D and trimming. The data show some 130,000 clones, over 60% seen once. Unmatched junction bases numbered 11, after V lost 6 bases and J lost 3 bases. Germline V CDR1 and CDR2: SGHNT, YYREEE (reference sequence). This CDR3 region has 16 residues. The sequencing sample was made of peripheral blood. This chain joins TRBV5-4 and TRBJ2-1; the match to TRBD1 covers 8 bases. The TCR comes from a woman aged 65 to 85 with acute or convalescent COVID-19. CDR3 coding DNA: TGTGCCAGCACCAAATCGGGACAGGCAAGCTACAATGAGCAGTTCTTC. Protein product: CASTKSGQASYNEQFF.